The following is a T cell receptor (beta chain) sequence with its context. Repertoires were generated with immunoSEQ multiplex PCR, while TCRdb's copy carries only in-frame clones and drops some. The table includes 150,000 to 200,000 clones, approximately 81% detected once. The donors formed part of the approximately 120-subject validation cohort, distinct from the approximately 670-subject first cohort. The CDR3 is 19 residues long. Germline values: CDR1 MNHEY, CDR2 SMNVEV (reference sequence). V gave up 6 bases and J gave up 7 bases; unmatched junction bases: 19. This sample is drawn from a study of cytomegalovirus exposure and HLA in healthy donors. Across the whole study: The 110 or so validation repertoires used a platform that matched the one used for the approximately 670 first-cohort repertoires, as a later analysis reported.

The sequence was collected from a man between 18 and 35 years old in good health and CMV-seropositive. The chain combines TRBV27 with TRBJ1-6, with 9 bases matching TRBD1. Sequencing used PBMCs. CDR3 in amino acids: CASSRKPGQGFIKNSPLHF. CDR3 in DNA: TGTGCCAGCAGCCGGAAACCGGGACAGGGATTCATAAAAAATTCACCCCTCCACTTT.